A selection of T cell receptor beta chains follows, all from one sample in a study of cytomegalovirus exposure and HLA in healthy donors. Assay: immunoSEQ multiplex PCR; the TCRdb copy retains only in-frame clones and omits some. The sample records about 59,000 clones, around 80% being singletons. The sample was PBMCs. The receptors derive from a woman aged 40 to 50 in good health and CMV-seronegative. The CDR3 runs from the conserved cysteine through the conserved F or W. A D gene is named only where the DNA matches it firmly. Expanded clones are given a class, and other clones once, few, many or no size at all.

v_gene: TRBV7-9; d_gene: NA; abundance: NA; j_gene: TRBJ1-4; CDR3aa: CASSLSMAATNEKLFF; CDR3nt: TGTGCCAGCAGCTTAAGTATGGCTGCAACTAATGAAAAACTGTTTTTT
v_gene: TRBV4-1; d_gene: NA; abundance: NA; j_gene: TRBJ2-1; CDR3aa: CASSQELRGSYNEQFF; CDR3nt: TGCGCCAGCAGCCAAGAACTCAGGGGCTCCTACAATGAGCAGTTCTTC
v_gene: TRBV15; d_gene: TRBD2; abundance: NA; j_gene: TRBJ2-1; CDR3aa: CATSRSGGAGGYNEQFF; CDR3nt: TGTGCCACCAGCAGATCCGGGGGAGCGGGAGGGTACAATGAGCAGTTCTTC
v_gene: TRBV7-6; d_gene: NA; abundance: once; j_gene: TRBJ1-1; CDR3aa: CASSPRVLNTEAFF; CDR3nt: TGTGCCAGCAGCCCACGGGTCCTTAACACTGAAGCTTTCTTT
v_gene: TRBV5-5; d_gene: NA; abundance: NA; j_gene: TRBJ2-7; CDR3aa: CASSLGLVAVTYEQYF; CDR3nt: TGTGCCAGCAGCTTGGGTTTGGTAGCGGTCACCTACGAGCAGTACTTC
v_gene: TRBV6-5; d_gene: TRBD1; abundance: once; j_gene: TRBJ2-7; CDR3aa: CASSYRQGGEQYF; CDR3nt: TGTGCCAGCAGTTACCGACAGGGGGGCGAGCAGTACTTC
v_gene: TRBV7-9; d_gene: TRBD1; abundance: NA; j_gene: TRBJ1-4; CDR3aa: CASSLRTGVEKLFF; CDR3nt: TGTGCCAGCAGCTTACGGACAGGGGTTGAAAAACTGTTTTTT
v_gene: TRBV6-5; d_gene: NA; abundance: NA; j_gene: TRBJ2-1; CDR3aa: CASSDISSYNEQFF; CDR3nt: TGTGCCAGCAGTGACATCAGCTCCTACAATGAGCAGTTCTTC
v_gene: TRBV27; d_gene: NA; abundance: NA; j_gene: TRBJ2-7; CDR3aa: CASTPGGGGYEQYF; CDR3nt: TGTGCCAGCACCCCTGGGGGCGGAGGCTACGAGCAGTACTTC
v_gene: TRBV6-5; d_gene: TRBD2; abundance: NA; j_gene: TRBJ2-7; CDR3aa: CASIGTSGPYEQYF; CDR3nt: TGTGCCAGTATCGGGACTAGCGGACCCTACGAGCAGTACTTC
v_gene: TRBV6-1; d_gene: NA; abundance: NA; j_gene: TRBJ2-1; CDR3aa: CASSDKIGALNEQFF; CDR3nt: TGTGCCAGCAGTGACAAGATAGGGGCCCTTAATGAGCAGTTCTTC
v_gene: TRBV5-1; d_gene: NA; abundance: NA; j_gene: TRBJ2-5; CDR3aa: CATRLRPLTGVTQYF; CDR3nt: TGCGCCACCCGCCTCCGGCCTCTAACGGGTGTGACCCAGTACTTC
v_gene: TRBV2; d_gene: NA; abundance: NA; j_gene: TRBJ2-5; CDR3aa: CASKQAGETQYF; CDR3nt: TGTGCCAGCAAGCAAGCAGGGGAGACCCAGTACTTC
v_gene: TRBV28; d_gene: NA; abundance: NA; j_gene: TRBJ1-4; CDR3aa: CASSFGLEKLFF; CDR3nt: TGTGCCAGCAGTTTCGGACTTGAAAAACTGTTTTTT
v_gene: TRBV11-2; d_gene: NA; abundance: once; j_gene: TRBJ1-5; CDR3aa: CASSLGLRDQPQHF; CDR3nt: TGTGCCAGCAGCTTAGGCCTGAGGGATCAGCCCCAGCATTTT
v_gene: TRBV29-1; d_gene: TRBD1; abundance: NA; j_gene: TRBJ2-3; CDR3aa: CSARDSSTDTQYF; CDR3nt: TGCAGCGCGAGGGACAGTAGCACAGATACGCAGTATTTT
v_gene: TRBV14; d_gene: TRBD1; abundance: few; j_gene: TRBJ1-2; CDR3aa: CASSRHDREGYTF; CDR3nt: TGTGCCAGCAGCCGACATGACAGGGAAGGCTACACCTTC
v_gene: TRBV5-1; d_gene: NA; abundance: NA; j_gene: TRBJ2-5; CDR3aa: CASSRSVAQGYQETQYF; CDR3nt: TGCGCCAGCAGCAGGAGCGTAGCTCAGGGTTATCAAGAGACCCAGTACTTC
v_gene: TRBV7-9; d_gene: NA; abundance: NA; j_gene: TRBJ2-5; CDR3aa: CASSFGSGARETQYF; CDR3nt: TGTGCCAGCAGCTTTGGCTCAGGGGCGCGGGAGACCCAGTACTTC
v_gene: TRBV25-1; d_gene: NA; abundance: few; j_gene: TRBJ2-5; CDR3aa: CASSERRQARRETQYF; CDR3nt: TGTGCCAGCAGTGAACGTCGGCAGGCCAGAAGGGAGACCCAGTACTTC
v_gene: TRBV9; d_gene: NA; abundance: NA; j_gene: TRBJ1-1; CDR3aa: CASSVGDTEAFF; CDR3nt: TGTGCCAGCAGCGTCGGGGACACTGAAGCTTTCTTT
v_gene: TRBV28; d_gene: NA; abundance: NA; j_gene: TRBJ1-2; CDR3aa: CASWEDGRGYGYTF; CDR3nt: TGTGCCAGCTGGGAGGACGGTCGGGGCTATGGCTACACCTTC
v_gene: TRBV7-2; d_gene: TRBD2; abundance: NA; j_gene: TRBJ2-5; CDR3aa: CASSLGGTSGRARGETQYF; CDR3nt: TGTGCCAGCAGCTTAGGCGGGACTAGCGGGAGGGCCCGGGGAGAGACCCAGTACTTC
v_gene: TRBV13; d_gene: NA; abundance: few; j_gene: TRBJ2-2; CDR3aa: CASSFGGGELFF; CDR3nt: TGTGCCAGCAGCTTCGGCGGCGGGGAGCTGTTTTTT
v_gene: TRBV6-5; d_gene: NA; abundance: NA; j_gene: TRBJ2-7; CDR3aa: CASSYAGRIHEQYF; CDR3nt: TGTGCCAGCAGTTACGCGGGACGCATCCACGAGCAGTACTTC